This record concerns one T cell receptor beta chain sequence. The data belong to a study of blood T cell repertoires in COVID-19. Study-wide background: In each case, the material was cDNA or gDNA derived from T cells, B-cell-depleted T cells, or PBMCs.

Per germline, CDR1 SGHTA and CDR2 FQGTGA. The CDR3 has 15 residues. The ends lost 4 bases at V and 6 bases at J; junction bases unmatched: 8. Sequencing was performed with immunoSEQ multiplex PCR; in TCRdb, only in-frame clones are kept and a portion is missing. The sample lists just under 150,000 clones; about 83% were seen once. Sequenced: peripheral blood. The V and J genes are TRBV7-3 and TRBJ2-1; 8 bases are shared with TRBD2. This TCR derives from a woman in her forties or fifties with active or convalescent COVID-19. The CDR3 region has the DNA TGTGCCAGCAGCTCGGGACTAGTTAGTCCCAATGAGCAGTTCTTC. It encodes CASSSGLVSPNEQFF.